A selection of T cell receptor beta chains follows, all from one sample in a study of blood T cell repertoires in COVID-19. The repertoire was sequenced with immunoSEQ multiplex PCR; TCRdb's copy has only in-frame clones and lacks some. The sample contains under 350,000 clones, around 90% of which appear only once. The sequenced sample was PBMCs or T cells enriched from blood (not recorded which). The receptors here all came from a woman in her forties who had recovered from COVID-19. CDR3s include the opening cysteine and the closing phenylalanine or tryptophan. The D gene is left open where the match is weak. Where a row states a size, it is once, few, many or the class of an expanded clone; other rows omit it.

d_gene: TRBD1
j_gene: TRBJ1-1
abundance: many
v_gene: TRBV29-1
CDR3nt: TGCAGCGCATTCACAGGGGACACTGAAGCTTTCTTT
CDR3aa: CSAFTGDTEAFF

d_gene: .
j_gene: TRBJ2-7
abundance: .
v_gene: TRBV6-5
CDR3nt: TGTGCCAGCACTACAGCAACCTACGAGCAGTACTTC
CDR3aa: CASTTATYEQYF

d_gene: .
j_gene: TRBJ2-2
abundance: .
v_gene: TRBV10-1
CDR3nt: TGCGCCAGCAGTGACGGCAGGGTCACCGGGGAGCTGTTTTTT
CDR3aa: CASSDGRVTGELFF

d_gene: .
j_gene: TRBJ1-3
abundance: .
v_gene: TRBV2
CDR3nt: TGTGCCAGCAAATTTAGCTCTGGAAACACCATATATTTT
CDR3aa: CASKFSSGNTIYF

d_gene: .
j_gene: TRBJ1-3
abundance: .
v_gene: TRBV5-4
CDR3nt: TGTGCCAGCAGCCTGACAGGCCCCTCTGGAAACACCATATATTTT
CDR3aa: CASSLTGPSGNTIYF

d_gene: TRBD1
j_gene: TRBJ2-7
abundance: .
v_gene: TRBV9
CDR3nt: TGTGCCAGCAGCGCTCGGGACAGTAAAACCTACGAGCAGTACTTC
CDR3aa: CASSARDSKTYEQYF

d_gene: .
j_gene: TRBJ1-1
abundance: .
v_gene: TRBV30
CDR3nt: TGTGCCTGGAGCAGGCTCTCGAACACTGAAGCTTTCTTT
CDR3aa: CAWSRLSNTEAFF

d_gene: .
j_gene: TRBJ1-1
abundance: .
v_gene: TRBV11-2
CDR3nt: TGTGCCAGCAGGTCCGTGAGGAGCACAAACACTGAAGCTTTCTTT
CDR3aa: CASRSVRSTNTEAFF

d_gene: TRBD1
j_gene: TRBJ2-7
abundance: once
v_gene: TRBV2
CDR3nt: TGTGCCAGCACCCGGGACAGGGGGGACTACGAGCAGTACTTC
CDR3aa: CASTRDRGDYEQYF

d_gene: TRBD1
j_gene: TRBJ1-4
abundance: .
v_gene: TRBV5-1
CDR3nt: TGCGCCAGCAGCTTGGCTGGGACAGGGGATGAAAAACTGTTTTTT
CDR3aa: CASSLAGTGDEKLFF

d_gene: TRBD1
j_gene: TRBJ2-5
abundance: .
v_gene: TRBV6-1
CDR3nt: TGTGCCAGCAGTGAAGTGGTTGGGACAGGACAAGAGACCCAGTACTTC
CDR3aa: CASSEVVGTGQETQYF

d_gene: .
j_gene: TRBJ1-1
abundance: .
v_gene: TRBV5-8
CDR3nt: TGTGCCAGCAGCTTATTGGGAGGAGGTGAAGCTTTCTTT
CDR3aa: CASSLLGGGEAFF

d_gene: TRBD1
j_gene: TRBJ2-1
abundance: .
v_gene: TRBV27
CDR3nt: TGTGCCAGCAGTTCCTACAGGGGTCCCTACAATGAGCAGTTCTTC
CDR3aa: CASSSYRGPYNEQFF

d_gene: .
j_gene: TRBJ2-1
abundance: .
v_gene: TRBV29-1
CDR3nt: TGCAGCGTTTTAAGGAGAAGCTCCTACAATGAGCAGTTCTTC
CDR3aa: CSVLRRSSYNEQFF

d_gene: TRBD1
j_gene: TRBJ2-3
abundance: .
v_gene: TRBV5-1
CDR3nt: TGCGCCAGCAGCGCGGCGACAGGGGTTGGAACAGATACGCAGTATTTT
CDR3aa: CASSAATGVGTDTQYF

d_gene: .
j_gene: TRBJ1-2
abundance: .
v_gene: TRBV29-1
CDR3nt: TGCAGCGTTGACAGGGAAGGCTACACCTTC
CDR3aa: CSVDREGYTF

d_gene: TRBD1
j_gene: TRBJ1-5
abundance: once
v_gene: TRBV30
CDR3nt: TGTGCCTGGAGGCGGTGGGGACAGGGAGATAGCAATCAGCCCCAGCATTTT
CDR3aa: CAWRRWGQGDSNQPQHF

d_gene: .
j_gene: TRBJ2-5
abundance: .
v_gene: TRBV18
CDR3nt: TGTGCCAGCTCACCGCCCGGGGAGACCCAGTACTTC
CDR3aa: CASSPPGETQYF

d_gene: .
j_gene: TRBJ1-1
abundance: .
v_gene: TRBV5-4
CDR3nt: TGTGCCAGCAGCTTGGCCGGGGGTCGGATTTTTACGGGGATGAACACTGAAGCTTTCTTT
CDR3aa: CASSLAGGRIFTGMNTEAFF

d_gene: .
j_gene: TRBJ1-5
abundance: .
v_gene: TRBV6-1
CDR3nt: TGTGCCAGCAGCTGGGACCGGGGGCAGCCCCAGCATTTT
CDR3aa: CASSWDRGQPQHF

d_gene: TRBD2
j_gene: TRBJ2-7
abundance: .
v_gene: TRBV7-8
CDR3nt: TGTGCCAGCAGCTTAGCGCGGAGTAGCGGGAAAACGGAGCAGTACTTC
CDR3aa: CASSLARSSGKTEQYF

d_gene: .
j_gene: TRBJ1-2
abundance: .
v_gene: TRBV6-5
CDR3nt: TGTGCCAGCAGCGGGATGGACTACACCTTC
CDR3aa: CASSGMDYTF

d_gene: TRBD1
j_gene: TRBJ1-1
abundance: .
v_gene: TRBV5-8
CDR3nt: TGTGCCAGCGGAAGACAGGGATTGACTGAAGCTTTCTTT
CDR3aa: CASGRQGLTEAFF

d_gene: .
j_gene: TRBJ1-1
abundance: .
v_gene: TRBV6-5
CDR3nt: TGTGCCAGCAGTAAAAGCTCTACCCGGGAATTATTGACTTTCTTT
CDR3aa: CASSKSSTRELLTFF

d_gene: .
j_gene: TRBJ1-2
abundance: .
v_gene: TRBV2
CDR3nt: TGTGCCAGCACACTACAGGTCTATGGCTACACCTTC
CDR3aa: CASTLQVYGYTF

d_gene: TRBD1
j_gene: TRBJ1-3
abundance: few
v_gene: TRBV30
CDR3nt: TGTGCCTGGAGTGTACCCAAAAACGACAGGGGGCTTTATGGAAACACCATATATTTT
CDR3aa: CAWSVPKNDRGLYGNTIYF

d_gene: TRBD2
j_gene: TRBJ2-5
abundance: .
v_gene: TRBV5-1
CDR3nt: TGCGCCAGCAGCTTCCTAGCGGAGATCCAAGAGACCCAGTACTTC
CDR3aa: CASSFLAEIQETQYF

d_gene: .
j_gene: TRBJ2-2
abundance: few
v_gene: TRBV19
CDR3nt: TGTGCCAGTAGTATCCCACGGCAGGGAACCGGGGAGCTGTTTTTT
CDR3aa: CASSIPRQGTGELFF

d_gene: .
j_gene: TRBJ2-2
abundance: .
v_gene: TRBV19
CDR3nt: TGTGCCAGTAGTATACAGGGGGGAGGCACCGGGGAGCTGTTTTTT
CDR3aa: CASSIQGGGTGELFF

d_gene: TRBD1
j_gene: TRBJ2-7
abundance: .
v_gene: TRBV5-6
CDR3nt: TGTGCCAGCAGCTTGGGGGACAGGGACTACGAGCAGTACTTC
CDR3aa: CASSLGDRDYEQYF

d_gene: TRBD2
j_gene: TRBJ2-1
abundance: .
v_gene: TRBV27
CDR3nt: TGTGCCAGCCGTTCGGCGGGAGGGCCGGGGAATGAGCAGTTCTTC
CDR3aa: CASRSAGGPGNEQFF

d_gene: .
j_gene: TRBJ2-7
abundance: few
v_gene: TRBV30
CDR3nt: TGTGCCTGGAGTCCCAAGGGGGGGGAATCTTACGAGCAGTACTTC
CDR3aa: CAWSPKGGESYEQYF